Shown below are 24 T cell receptor beta chains from a single sample sequenced in a study of Graves' ophthalmopathy and Graves' hyperthyroidism. For repertoire sequencing, the TCR beta CDR3 regions were amplified from RNA transcripts. HTBI primers were employed in first-round RT-PCR, then a second-round multiplex PCR followed. TCRdb re-analysed the multiplex PCR reads in MiXCR, keeping a single row per CDR3 protein. The data show approximately 410,000 distinct CDR3 sequences, over 15% seen once. Sequencing used peripheral blood. The receptor set was obtained from a woman younger than 35 with stable Graves' hyperthyroidism.

This clonotype was counted many times. The V gene is TRBV20-1, the J gene TRBJ2-2; no clear D gene. Germline CDR1 and CDR2: DFQATT and SNEGSKA (reference sequence). CDR3 size: 12 residues. V shed 0 bases and J shed 6 bases, with 5 bases lying between them. The CDR3 DNA sequence: TGCAGTGCTAGAGATCCTTCCGGGGAGCTGTTTTTT. Translation gives CSARDPSGELFF.

This rearrangement joins TRBV11-1 to TRBJ2-7, with 7 bases aligning to TRBD2. CDR1 is SGHAT, CDR2 FQDESV, per germline (reference sequence). The CDR3 runs to 17 residues. Unmatched junction bases numbered 20, after V lost 7 bases and J lost 5 bases. CDR3 in amino acids: CASTSPNTGGGAHEQYF. CDR3 DNA: TGTGCCAGCACCTCACCAAATACCGGGGGAGGGGCTCACGAGCAGTACTTC.

This clonotype was counted at least ten times. The gene calls are TRBV5-1 and TRBJ1-2, with 10 bases fitting TRBD1. The trim removed 0 bases at V and 3 bases at J, leaving 2 bases unmatched. The CDR3 contains 15 residues. The germline V gene encodes CDR1 SGHRS and CDR2 YFSETQ. The CDR3 sequence is CASSLGQGADYGYTF. CDR3 in DNA: TGCGCCAGCAGCTTGGGACAGGGGGCTGACTATGGCTACACCTTC.

In its sample, this clonotype was seen a few times. The chain is built from TRBV3-1 and TRBJ1-1; 7 nucleotides agree with TRBD1. Germline CDR1 reads LGHDT; CDR2 reads YNNKEL (reference sequence). The CDR3 has 15 amino acids. Trimming removed 0 bases from V and 5 bases from J; junction bases left unmatched: 6. The CDR3 is CASSQDAGGGTEAFF. CDR3 sequence (DNA): TGTGCCAGCAGCCAAGATGCAGGGGGTGGGACTGAAGCTTTCTTT.

This clonotype was observed a handful of times. This chain uses TRBV5-4 with TRBJ2-3; 10 bases line up with TRBD2. The CDR3 contains 19 residues. CDR1 is SGHNT and CDR2 is YYREEE in the germline V gene (reference sequence). Germline trimming cut 1 base from V and 5 bases from J; bases unmatched to any gene: 16. The CDR3 sequence: CASSLSGAASGGPRDTQYF. The CDR3 DNA is TGTGCCAGCAGCTTGTCGGGCGCGGCTAGCGGGGGTCCGAGAGATACGCAGTATTTT.

The CDR3 DNA reads TGTGCCAGCAGCCGGCCGGGGGCGGGGGCCAACGTCCTGACTTTC. Translation gives CASSRPGAGANVLTF. The chain recombines TRBV12-3 or TRBV12-4 with TRBJ2-6; D possibly matches TRBD1 or TRBD2 (6 bases each). The CDR3 is 15 residues long. Trimming pared 6 bases from V and 4 bases from J, leaving 13 bases between.

This clonotype showed up many times. The CDR3 region has the DNA TGTGCCAGCAGCGAGTACAGGGTAACTGAAGCTTTCTTT. Translated, it gives CASSEYRVTEAFF. This rearrangement joins TRBV7-3 to TRBJ1-1, with a possible D match to TRBD1 (6 bases). The CDR3 has 13 amino acids. Trimming took off 5 bases at V and 5 bases at J, with 12 bases between the two ends. CDR1 and CDR2 from the germline V gene are SGHTA and FQGTGA.

About this clonotype itself: Being one base from a much bigger clone, this may be a read error. The chain recombines TRBV7-2 with TRBJ1-1; D gene uncertain. In germline, CDR1 is SGHTA, CDR2 FQGNSA. The CDR3 length is 13 residues. CDR3 coding DNA: TGTGCCAGCAGTACGACCGAGGGCGGGTTGCTCTGCTTT. This gives the protein CASSTTEGGLLCF.

This clonotype was counted only a few times. V gene TRBV5-1 combines with J gene TRBJ2-7; weak D call: TRBD1 (5 bases). Germline V gives CDR1 SGHRS, CDR2 YFSETQ. Trimming cost V 4 bases and J 2 bases, with 13 bases left between them. This CDR3 is 14 amino acids long. This CDR3 is CASSGQGDPYEQYF. In DNA form, the CDR3 reads TGCGCCAGCAGCGGTCAAGGGGATCCCTACGAGCAGTACTTC.

To note about this clonotype: This likely comes from a read error, as the CDR3 has no conserved phenylalanine or tryptophan at its end. J is TRBJ1-5 and V is TRBV11-2; 7 nucleotides agree with TRBD1. V shed 4 bases and J 11 bases; nucleotides not matched to a gene: 5. CDR1 is SGHAT and CDR2 is FQNNGV in the germline V gene. The CDR3 extends over 12 amino acids. CDR3 amino acids: CASSSDRVAQHL. DNA for the CDR3: TGTGCCAGCAGCTCCGACAGGGTGGCCCAGCATTTG.

The table lists this clonotype with many counts. The V and J genes are TRBV5-1 and TRBJ1-5; D ambiguous. The V end lost 0 bases, the J end lost 7 bases, and 14 bases lay between the germline ends. The CDR3 has 15 amino acids. Per germline, CDR1 SGHRS and CDR2 YFSETQ. The CDR3: CASSLGTAPGQPQHF. The CDR3, as DNA: TGCGCCAGCAGCTTGGGGACCGCTCCCGGGCAGCCCCAGCATTTT.

This clonotype appeared once. The chain couples TRBV11-2 to TRBJ2-7; TRBD1 aligns across 9 bases. The germline CDR1 and CDR2 sequences are SGHAT and FQNNGV. The CDR3 runs to 16 residues. V shed 5 bases, J shed 5 bases, and the junction held 13 bases outside the gene matches. DNA for the CDR3: TGTGCCAGCAGCCCAGCCCCCGGGACAGGGATCCACGAGCAGTACTTC. It encodes CASSPAPGTGIHEQYF.

This clonotype showed up many times. The gene calls are TRBV12-3 or TRBV12-4 and TRBJ2-7; maybe TRBD2 (6 bases). V gave up 6 bases and J gave up 3 bases, with 15 bases separating them. The CDR3 sequence is 14 residues long. The CDR3 sequence: CASRGGRGIYEQYF. CDR3 sequence (DNA): TGTGCCAGCAGGGGGGGACGGGGGATCTACGAGCAGTACTTC.

Written as DNA, the CDR3 is TGTGCCAGCAGTGTGACTAGCGGGGGTTTAAACACCGGGGAGCTGTTTTTT. Its translation is CASSVTSGGLNTGELFF. The chain links TRBV2 to TRBJ2-2; TRBD2 matches at 12 bases. The length of the CDR3 is 17 residues. Germline CDR1 is SNHLY and CDR2 is FYNNEI. J gave up 2 bases and V 4 bases, and 5 bases lay outside the gene matches.

V is TRBV24-1 and J is TRBJ1-2; D call uncertain. The V gene lost 2 bases and the J gene lost 4 bases, with 4 bases spanning the gap. The germline V gene encodes CDR1 KGHDR and CDR2 SFDVKD. This CDR3 has 12 residues. The CDR3 loop reads CATSDSIYGYTF. The CDR3 bases are TGTGCCACCAGTGATTCGATCTATGGCTACACCTTC.

This clonotype was seen once. The chain uses TRBV11-2 and TRBJ2-7; a weak D match, TRBD2 (6 bases). Trimming stripped 3 bases from V and 0 bases from J, with 12 bases between. The CDR3 covers 15 residues. In germline, CDR1 is SGHAT, CDR2 FQNNGV. This chain's CDR3 is CASSFLAMSSYEQYF. DNA for the CDR3: TGTGCCAGCAGCTTCCTAGCGATGAGCTCCTACGAGCAGTACTTC.

CDR3 sequence (DNA): TGTGCCAGCAGCCAAGGGTACAACTACGAGCAGTACTTC. Residues: CASSQGYNYEQYF. This chain links TRBV3-1 with TRBJ2-7; D remains unclear. Between the trimmed V and J ends, which lost 1 base and 3 bases, there was a span of 7 bases. The CDR3 loop spans 13 amino acids. Germline CDR1 is LGHDT and CDR2 is YNNKEL (reference sequence).

This clonotype was observed at least ten times. The chain uses TRBV19 and TRBJ2-2; D is uncertain. The length of the CDR3 is 13 residues. V dropped 7 bases and J dropped 0 bases, with 6 bases sitting between them. Germline V lookup: CDR1 LNHDA, CDR2 SQIVND (reference sequence). CDR3 DNA sequence: TGTGCCAGTATCTTGGCGAACACCGGGGAGCTGTTTTTT. The encoded protein is CASILANTGELFF.

Many counts were recorded for this clonotype. This chain links TRBV29-1 with TRBJ1-2; no clear D gene. Deletions cut 6 bases from V and 6 bases from J, with 20 bases between. Germline CDR1 SQVTM, CDR2 ANQGSEA. The CDR3 is 14 residues long. CDR3 bases: TGCAGCGTCGCTACTGTTTTTGGCGGGGATGGCTACACCTTC. It yields the protein CSVATVFGGDGYTF.

The chain couples TRBV7-2 to TRBJ1-5, with D hard to call. Trimming cost V 5 bases and J 6 bases, with 17 bases left between them. CDR1 and CDR2 from the germline V gene are SGHTA and FQGNSA. CDR3 length: 15 amino acids. CDR3 protein: CASSASGPSGQPQHF. The CDR3 DNA is TGTGCCAGCAGCGCATCCGGGCCATCGGGTCAGCCCCAGCATTTT.

This clonotype was seen a handful of times. V gene TRBV18 combines with J gene TRBJ2-7, with TRBD1 as a possible D gene (6 bases). This CDR3 region has 15 residues. The germline V gene encodes CDR1 KGHSH and CDR2 LQKENI. V lost 3 bases to trimming and J lost 5 bases, with 17 bases between them. In nucleotides, the CDR3 is TGTGCCAGCTCACCGCGCAGGGGATGGGGCCACGAGCAGTACTTC. Its translation is CASSPRRGWGHEQYF.

This clonotype was detected ten times or more. The gene calls are TRBV20-1 and TRBJ2-7; perhaps D is TRBD1 or TRBD2 (5 bases each). The germline V and J ends were trimmed by 5 bases and 6 bases, with 20 bases remaining between them. The CDR3 loop spans 14 amino acids. The V gene's germline CDR1 is DFQATT and CDR2 SNEGSKA (reference sequence). DNA for the CDR3: TGCAGTGCTCCCACCCGGCAGGGACGGGGCGAGCAGTACTTC. It specifies CSAPTRQGRGEQYF.

In this sample, this clonotype turned up many times. The rearrangement links TRBV12-3 or TRBV12-4 to TRBJ1-2; weak D call: TRBD1 (5 bases). The CDR3 extends over 13 amino acids. Trimming cost V 7 bases and J 4 bases, with 13 bases left between them. This CDR3 is CASIGAGPYGYTF. For the CDR3, the DNA is TGTGCCAGCATAGGGGCAGGGCCCTATGGCTACACCTTC.

This clonotype was found many times. The chain employs TRBV12-3 or TRBV12-4 and TRBJ1-5, with D maybe TRBD1 (6 bases). With 7 bases removed from V and 0 bases from J, the gap between germline ends came to 16 bases. The CDR3 length is 16 residues. The CDR3 sequence: CASTTTGAYSNQPQHF. CDR3 bases: TGTGCCAGCACCACTACGGGGGCGTATAGCAATCAGCCCCAGCATTTT.